This TCR beta chain was documented in a study of blood T cell repertoires in COVID-19 (dated by TCRdb to the early 2020s). Broadly, across the study: Samples from collaborators originated in the United States, Italy and Spain and spanned both the acute and convalescent phases of COVID-19. The samples were drawn from two sources: the first 160 participants of the ongoing ImmuneRACE study, and some 1,300 subjects contributed by 6 global collaborators. The repertoires were released in a freely available public database meant as a resource for research on the immune response to SARS-CoV-2. HLA class I and class II types, where available, came from metadata supplied by the sample provider rather than from assay-based typing. Deeply sampled blood TCRbeta repertoires from subjects exposed to, actively infected with, or recovered from COVID-19 were included in the dataset. The sample metadata nearly always contained a de-identified subject ID, COVID-19 status, age in years and sex. The prospective study material was composed of cDNA or gDNA derived from T cells, B-cell-depleted T cells, or PBMCs.

The germline V gene encodes CDR1 MNHEY and CDR2 SMNVEV (reference sequence). The CDR3 goes from the cysteine to the phenylalanine over 14 residues. The entry retains the CDR3 DNA only, 42 bases that are in frame from base 1. V has 6 bases trimmed and J has 7 bases trimmed; junction bases matching no gene number 8. The paper as a whole reports these results and caveats: The quantity of clinical and demographic metadata differed by source and by participant and was supplied without curation.

TCRbeta CDR3 regions were amplified from genomic DNA using the immunoSEQ Assay, a bias-controlled multiplex PCR. The authors processed their data as follows. The number of nucleated cells in each sample was estimated from the amplification of reference gene primers within the assay. Sequence reads were collapsed and filtered to measure the absolute abundance of every unique TCRbeta CDR3 rearrangement. For each sample, productive Simpson clonality was calculated as the square root of Simpson's diversity index over productive rearrangements. TCRdb obtained this table from immuneACCESS and retained in-frame rearrangements with V and J assigned. These tables miss some clones; where compared with another copy, unresolved V genes account for less than half of the shortfall, and the remainder is unexplained. Clonal size and the V and J genes are those of that table, whereas D and trimming came from the DNA. The sample table records 55,000 to 80,000 clones; 80% to 90% of these occur just once. Jointly, the top ten make up 2.3% of the sample.

Whole blood was collected in K2EDTA tubes by collaborating institutions according to the institutions' own protocols. For TCRbeta analysis, collaborators shipped samples in one of three forms: frozen whole blood, isolated PBMCs, or DNA extracted from either of those sample types. As for this clone: Its specific antigen is unknown. It has no much larger one-base neighbor in the sample; base qualities were not kept.

The specimen sequenced was peripheral blood. Recombination linked TRBV27 to TRBJ1-4; the junction holds 7 bases that match TRBD1. The sequence was obtained from a human donor in a cohort sampled during active COVID-19. The DNA is as follows: TGTGCCAGCAGACTGTCCAGGGGGAGTGAAAAACTGTTTTTT. Translated, this is CASRLSRGSEKLFF.